The clone carrying this T cell receptor beta chain has just a few counts. Its antigen remains unidentified. The sample comes from a study of regulatory T cells in long-lasting Graves disease. Study results and caveats: Lower TCR diversity was seen in persistent Graves' patients than in newly diagnosed ones. Tissue studied was limited to peripheral blood, excluding thyroid tissue.

Combining iRepertoire HTBI primers with Arm-PCR of CDR3 regions, the authors built TCR beta libraries. TCRdb reprocessed the multiplex PCR reads via MiXCR and lists one record per CDR3 protein. The profile covers 350,000 to 450,000 distinct CDR3 sequences, with about 16% appearing a single time and over 15% taken by the ten largest. As to time point: newly diagnosed GD, antithyroid drugs for less than 3 months. Isolated PBMC RNA provided the starting material for the TCR library. It was by American Thyroid Association guidelines that Graves' disease was diagnosed. This CDR3 is built from 15 residues. Trimming removed 2 bases from V and 9 bases from J; junction bases left unmatched: 9. CDR1 and CDR2 from the germline V gene are KGHDR and SFDVKD. The same data also went into a second study, on T cells in Graves' hyperthyroidism and ophthalmopathy. From that report: HTBI primers were the set used in a first-round RT-PCR of the TCR CDR3.

The V gene is TRBV24-1, the J gene TRBJ2-1; 7 bases match TRBD2. Sequencing used peripheral blood mononuclear cells (PBMCs), obtained at new diagnosis, from a patient treated with antithyroid drugs. This sequence was found in a woman in her twenties or thirties with Graves disease. CDR3: CATSDSGGSLGEQFF. CDR3 coding DNA: TGTGCCACCAGTGATTCGGGCGGGAGTCTCGGTGAGCAGTTCTTC.